The 13 T cell receptor beta chains presented below share a single source sample, sequenced in a study of blood T cells in healthy people across ages. A second about 7 to 12 cycle PCR used barcoded and J-beta primers. TCRdb reprocessed the 5' RACE reads via MiXCR and lists one record per CDR3 protein. Among 650,000 to 1,000,000 distinct CDR3 sequences listed, roughly 35% were seen once. The specimen sequenced was blood. These receptors were obtained from a man aged 18 to 30 in good health.

This clonotype was counted many times. The chain carries TRBV25-1 and TRBJ2-7, with 8 bases aligning to TRBD1. This CDR3 contains 18 residues. CDR1 MGHDK and CDR2 SYGVNS come from the germline V gene. Unmatched junction bases numbered 14, after V lost 4 bases and J lost 0 bases. CDR3 nucleotides: TGTGCCAGCAGTGTCCCAAATTACAGGACAGGGAGCTCCTACGAGCAGTACTTC. Translation gives CASSVPNYRTGSSYEQYF.

This clonotype appeared a few times. V is TRBV12-3 or TRBV12-4 and J is TRBJ1-1; TRBD1 aligns across 9 bases. The V segment lost 5 bases and the J segment 7 bases; nucleotides outside the gene matches: 5. This CDR3 comprises 13 residues. CDR3 in DNA: TGTGCCAGCAGTATTGGACAGGGGCATGAAGCTTTCTTT. This translates into CASSIGQGHEAFF.

This clonotype was seen more than once but under ten times. The chain employs TRBV29-1 and TRBJ2-7; possibly TRBD1 for D (6 bases). CDR1 is SQVTM, CDR2 ANQGSEA, per germline. Between the trimmed V and J ends, which lost 5 bases and 1 base, there was a span of 12 bases. The CDR3 is 13 residues long. In DNA, the CDR3 is TGCAGCGTTTCCCCCGGACAGTCCTACGAGCAGTACTTC. Protein product: CSVSPGQSYEQYF.

V and J are TRBV21-1 and TRBJ2-4; the table calls TRBD2, which could not be checked here. The J call could be wrong; TRBJ2-5 is a better fit for the DNA end. TRBV21-1 is assigned pseudogene status. The CDR3 consists of 17 residues. CDR3 loop: CASSKAPSGSFVETQYF. CDR3 bases: TGTGCCAGCAGCAAAGCCCCTAGCGGGAGTTTTGTGGAGACCCAGTACTTC.

The chain recombines TRBV27 with TRBJ2-3; D unclear. V was cut by 0 bases and J by 2 bases, with 9 bases left in between. CDR1 and CDR2 from the germline V gene are MNHEY and SMNVEV (reference sequence). This CDR3 comprises 15 residues. The CDR3 is CASSLSMQSTDTQYF. The CDR3 region has the DNA TGTGCCAGCAGTTTATCGATGCAGTCCACAGATACGCAGTATTTT.

This clonotype was counted many times. This chain links TRBV4-2 with TRBJ1-2; TRBD1 might be the D (5 bases). Looked up from germline, CDR1 is LGHNA and CDR2 is YNFKEQ. The CDR3 runs 18 residues. The V end lost 0 bases, the J end lost 5 bases, and 22 bases lay between the germline ends. In DNA form, the CDR3 reads TGTGCCAGCAGCCAAGACGCCGTAGGGGCCCTACAGAGTTATGGCTACACCTTC. Protein product: CASSQDAVGALQSYGYTF.

V is TRBV6-2 or TRBV6-3 and J is TRBJ1-5, with 7 nucleotides matching TRBD1. The trim removed 6 bases at V and 3 bases at J, leaving 8 bases unmatched. Germline CDR1 and CDR2: MNHEY and SVGEGT. CDR3 size: 15 residues. The DNA for the CDR3 is TGTGCCAGCAGCCCCACCACAGGGGCCAATCAGCCCCAGCATTTT. Its protein product is CASSPTTGANQPQHF.

This clonotype was observed a handful of times. This chain connects TRBV5-5 to TRBJ2-7; 12 bases match TRBD1. Germline CDR1 and CDR2: SGHKS and YYEKEE (reference sequence). The CDR3 runs 15 residues. J gave up 5 bases and V 1 base, and 4 bases lay outside the gene matches. This chain's CDR3 is CASSLSGTGGNEQYF. The CDR3 DNA sequence: TGTGCCAGCAGCTTGTCGGGGACAGGGGGCAACGAGCAGTACTTC.

The chain employs TRBV7-2 and TRBJ2-7; 11 bases fit TRBD1. CDR3 length: 15 amino acids. The germline gives CDR1 SGHTA, CDR2 FQGNSA. V shed 5 bases and J 5 bases; nucleotides not matched to a gene: 8. CDR3 coding DNA: TGTGCCAGCAGCGCGTGGACAGGGGGCACCGACGAGCAGTACTTC. Translating gives CASSAWTGGTDEQYF.

The genes are TRBV5-1 and TRBJ2-1; D is undetermined. Germline loops: CDR1 SGHRS, CDR2 YFSETQ. CDR3 length equals 15 residues. V lost 0 bases and J lost 4, with 11 bases in between. This chain's CDR3 is CASSLGLGPYNEQFF. The CDR3 bases are TGCGCCAGCAGCTTGGGATTAGGGCCATACAATGAGCAGTTCTTC.

This clonotype was seen more than once but under ten times. As DNA, the CDR3 is TGCAGCGTTGTGTCGGGGGGTAGCAAAGCTTTCTTT. Amino acid sequence: CSVVSGGSKAFF. V usage is TRBV29-1 and J usage is TRBJ1-1, with a possible D match to TRBD1 (5 bases). The CDR3 is 12 amino acids. CDR1 and CDR2 from the germline V gene are SQVTM and ANQGSEA. Trimming stripped 4 bases from V and 9 bases from J, with 15 bases between.

This rearrangement joins TRBV4-2 to TRBJ2-4, with TRBD1 matching 12 bases. TRBJ2-7 matches the DNA end more closely, so the J call is doubtful. The CDR3 contains 19 residues. From germline, CDR1 is LGHNA and CDR2 YNFKEQ. The chain's CDR3 is CASSQGRDRGRRRESEQYF. CDR3 DNA: TGTGCCAGCAGCCAAGGCCGGGACAGGGGGCGCAGGAGAGAGTCCGAGCAGTACTTC.

This chain connects TRBV7-9 to TRBJ2-7; 9 nucleotides match TRBD1. The ends lost 4 bases at V and 4 bases at J; junction bases unmatched: 14. Germline loops: CDR1 SEHNR, CDR2 FQNEAQ (reference sequence). The CDR3 loop spans 17 amino acids. The CDR3 sequence: CASSSPGQGSWEYEQYF. CDR3 sequence (DNA): TGTGCCAGCAGCTCCCCGGGACAGGGTTCTTGGGAGTACGAGCAGTACTTC.